This T cell receptor (beta chain) originates from a study of regulatory T cells in long-lasting Graves disease listed by TCRdb under 2021. A note on the overall study: In the newly diagnosed Graves' disease group, patients had been taking antithyroid drugs for less than 3 months. The study was registered as a clinical trial and conducted in China. Persistent Graves' disease patients were compared with newly diagnosed Graves' disease patients by peripheral blood TCR sequencing and RNA sequencing. A total of some 35 samples underwent TCR sequencing: approximately 13 from persistent and around 20 from newly diagnosed Graves' disease patients.

The time point label corresponds to: newly diagnosed GD, antithyroid drugs for less than 3 months. For both TCR sequencing and RNA sequencing, RNA was extracted from PBMCs using TRIzol. The diagnosis of Graves' disease was made according to American Thyroid Association guidelines. The patients came from an endocrinology department in Xi'an, China. From each patient, approximately 9 milliliters of peripheral blood was collected into an EDTA anticoagulant tube. Ficoll Paque Plus density gradient separation was used to isolate PBMCs, and no further T cell sorting was performed. An Agilent 2100 Bioanalyzer and agarose gel were used to assess RNA quality, and a NanoDrop 2000 was used to measure RNA concentration. Preparation of the library involved multiplex PCR. These reads were obtained on an Illumina HiSeq 4000. TCR beta libraries were built with iRepertoire HTBI primers and Arm-PCR amplification of CDR3 regions. Before sequencing, the PCR products went through gel purification. The authors' pipeline ran thus. Gene usage analysis of CDR3 amino acid clonotypes relied on the 55 to 80 TRBV and around 14 TRBJ segments identified across samples. COPE and FqMerger were used to merge filtered high-quality paired reads into contigs. BLAST was used to align contigs to the IMGT TRBV, TRBD and TRBJ reference genes, and CDR3 was defined following IMGT. Clonotypes above 0.1% frequency were classified as highly expanded clones. Shannon entropy served as the measure of repertoire diversity, while the Gini coefficient captured V-J evenness. A clonotype was considered public if more than one individual shared it. TCRdb trimmed the raw reads at Q25, called clones with MiXCR and kept productive beta chains. Entries that share a CDR3 protein sequence are merged under the most common genes and DNA. TCRdb's processing, not the study's, gives the V and J calls here. This sample holds about 540,000 distinct CDR3 sequences; roughly 14% were observed only once. The ten largest clonotypes hold approximately 9.3% of the sample.

V loses 4 bases of germline sequence and J loses 6 bases, and the interval between the two ends is 7 bases. As encoded in the germline V gene, CDR1 is SGHTA while CDR2 is FQGNSA. Counted from cysteine to phenylalanine, this CDR3 has 13 amino acids. Kept here is only the CDR3 DNA, which spans 39 bases and is read in frame from base 1. The full study reports these points: The small sample size was acknowledged by the authors as a limitation that may reduce accuracy. More public clonotypes were shared among persistent patients (approximately 3,000) than among newly diagnosed patients (more than 900). The study examined only peripheral blood because the primary lesion, thyroid tissue, could not be accessed. TRBV28, TRBJ1-2 and TRBJ2-5 were preferentially used in persistent disease, while TRBV20-1 and TRBJ2-1 were favored in newly diagnosed disease. Sequencing and analysis were limited to the TCR beta chain. Compared with newly diagnosed patients, persistent Graves' disease patients had lower TCR Shannon entropy and fewer highly expanded clones, which suggests clonal expansion.

This clonotype was seen at least ten times. This receptor's antigen is unknown. No base quality values were provided; no much bigger clone lies one nucleotide off. The same data also went into a second study, on T cells in Graves' hyperthyroidism and ophthalmopathy. The second study's authors report: Graves' hyperthyroidism was defined as stable when no progression to ophthalmopathy occurred over 18 months of follow-up. The hyperthyroidism patients were between 18 and 65 years old and newly diagnosed, with a disease duration of less than 2 months. Patients with uncontrolled infections, other autoimmune diseases, pregnancy or lactation were excluded. Diagnoses were established on the basis of clinical symptoms, serum thyroxine and TRAb, thyroid ultrasound, and orbital computed tomography. A first-round RT-PCR of the TCR CDR3 used the HTBI primer set with the Qiagen OneStep RT-PCR kit. Most expanded thyroid clonotypes (frequency above 0.001) were also detected in blood, suggesting blood repertoires may reflect thyroid immune responses. A 13 V-J signature model separated ophthalmopathy from stable hyperthyroidism, with 87.88% sensitivity and about 81% specificity in cross-validation and 80%/75% in testing. In validation, progression to ophthalmopathy was predicted by the model with 65% to 71% sensitivity and under 85% specificity, a median of approximately 7.1 months before onset. To identify distinguishing TCR V-J signatures, a discovery cohort of about 100 patients was used, comprising under 45 with Graves' ophthalmopathy and some 57 with stable Graves' hyperthyroidism. Prospective prediction of ophthalmopathy was tested in an independent validation cohort consisting of 18 to 20 hyperthyroidism patients and 15 to 17 patients who later progressed to ophthalmopathy. The 95 to 100 discovery patients were randomly divided into training and test sets at a 7:3 ratio. In about 6 Graves' hyperthyroidism patients, the study also compared T-cell repertoires from thyroid tissue with T-cell repertoires from blood. Following sampling, methimazole starting at 30 mg daily was given to hyperthyroidism patients, and high-dose intravenous methylprednisolone was given to ophthalmopathy patients. The libraries were constructed in a second round of multiplex PCR and then size-selected and purified. Sequencing of the libraries was done on an Illumina HiSeq2000 using paired-end 100 bp reads. SOAPnuke was used to process the raw data, removing reads that contained adapters or uncalled bases, had a mean Phred below 15, or lacked an exact match to the constant primer or identifier. COPE v1.2.5 was used to merge the high-quality paired reads, and each unique nucleotide sequence was defined as a clonotype. Clonotypes were aligned to IMGT TRBV, TRBD and TRBJ reference segments using MiTCR v1.1. The analysis was restricted to V-J combinations with a frequency above 0.0001, which together covered 99.2% of the repertoires. A TCS score was defined as the ratio between F50 (clonal expansion) and ExV (chaos), using BLOSUM62-based TCRdist between CDR3 peptides within each V-J. Welch's t-statistics and random forest reduced 500 to 550 V-J features to about 13, which were used in a naive Bayes classifier (R e1071). No statistical method was used to fix the sample size in advance, and group allocation was not hidden from the investigators. The paper reports TCR Vbeta CDR3 sequencing of about 140 peripheral blood samples: 40 to 45 ophthalmopathy, under 80 hyperthyroidism and around 17 progressor patients.

The TCR originated in a man aged 25 to 40 with Graves disease. Donor details come from another sample of the same person, matched by shared clones. The rearranged segments are TRBV7-2 and TRBJ1-6, with no D gene named confidently. The sample in question was peripheral blood mononuclear cells (PBMCs), obtained at new diagnosis, from a patient treated with antithyroid drugs. CDR3 sequence: CASSSRGNSPLHF. The nucleotide sequence is given as TGTGCCAGCAGCTCCCGCGGTAATTCACCCCTCCACTTT.